This is a list of T cell receptor beta chains from one sample in a study of blood T cell repertoires in COVID-19. Generated by immunoSEQ multiplex PCR, the TCRdb table keeps only in-frame clones and is missing some. The sample has thousands of clones, about 90% seen once. Sequenced material: peripheral blood. Receptors were obtained from a human donor in a cohort sampled during active COVID-19. Each CDR3 is given with its conserved first and last residue. A D gene is named only where the DNA matches it firmly. For some rows the clone size is stated as once, few or many, or as a class when expanded; others skip it.

clone size | J gene | D gene | V gene | CDR3 protein | CDR3 DNA
NA | TRBJ1-2 | TRBD1 | TRBV2 | CASSGTGPGRSYGYTF | TGTGCCAGCAGCGGGACAGGGCCCGGAAGGTCCTATGGCTACACCTTC
few | TRBJ2-7 | NA | TRBV15 | CATSSHNSGAYEQYF | TGTGCCACCAGCAGCCACAACTCAGGGGCCTACGAGCAGTACTTC
NA | TRBJ1-5 | NA | TRBV28 | CASSLHPGQKGQPQHF | TGTGCCAGCAGTTTACATCCGGGACAAAAAGGGCAGCCCCAGCATTTT
NA | TRBJ2-1 | TRBD2 | TRBV27 | CASGKLAPYNEQFF | TGTGCCAGCGGGAAACTAGCGCCCTACAATGAGCAGTTCTTC
NA | TRBJ2-7 | TRBD2 | TRBV4-1 | CASSQGLAPEQYF | TGCGCCAGCAGCCAAGGACTAGCGCCAGAGCAGTACTTC
NA | TRBJ2-3 | TRBD2 | TRBV6-5 | CASILAGWNTDTQYF | TGTGCCAGCATTTTAGCGGGGTGGAACACAGATACGCAGTATTTT
once | TRBJ2-2 | NA | TRBV12-3/TRBV12-4 | CASTPTPDGELFF | TGTGCCAGCACCCCAACGCCAGACGGGGAGCTGTTTTTT
NA | TRBJ2-7 | TRBD2 | TRBV5-4 | CASSRRLAGGYEQYF | TGTGCCAGCAGCCGCAGACTAGCGGGAGGGTACGAGCAGTACTTC
NA | TRBJ2-7 | TRBD1 | TRBV19 | CASTGTGVYEQYF | TGTGCCAGTACTGGGACAGGGGTGTACGAGCAGTACTTC
NA | TRBJ2-7 | TRBD1 | TRBV9 | CASSPVAGGVSDYEQYF | TGTGCCAGCAGCCCCGTGGCAGGGGGCGTTAGTGACTACGAGCAGTACTTC
NA | TRBJ2-3 | TRBD2 | TRBV10-3 | CAIPGTSGRARDTQYF | TGTGCCATCCCAGGGACTAGCGGGAGGGCTCGAGATACGCAGTATTTT
NA | TRBJ2-1 | NA | TRBV5-6 | CASSTGLYNEQFF | TGTGCCAGCAGCACGGGACTCTACAATGAGCAGTTCTTC
NA | TRBJ2-1 | NA | TRBV5-6 | CASSFLTAGYNEQFF | TGTGCCAGCAGCTTTCTCACAGCGGGTTACAATGAGCAGTTCTTC
NA | TRBJ2-3 | TRBD2 | TRBV5-1 | CASSLELPGRSTDTQYF | TGCGCCAGCAGCTTGGAACTGCCCGGGAGGAGCACAGATACGCAGTATTTT
few | TRBJ1-2 | NA | TRBV11-3 | CASSSPRDWGYTF | TGTGCCAGCAGCTCCCCTCGGGACTGGGGCTACACCTTC
once | TRBJ2-6 | NA | TRBV5-1 | CASSLDRVSGANVLTF | TGCGCCAGCAGCTTGGACAGGGTATCTGGGGCCAACGTCCTGACTTTC
NA | TRBJ2-7 | NA | TRBV13 | CASTFKSVGAAYEQYF | TGTGCCAGCACCTTTAAGAGTGTGGGAGCGGCGTACGAGCAGTACTTC
once | TRBJ1-2 | TRBD1 | TRBV15 | CATSREGGGRGYTF | TGTGCCACCAGCAGAGAAGGGGGCGGGCGTGGCTACACCTTC
NA | TRBJ1-2 | TRBD1 | TRBV5-1 | CASSSRTGGGNYGYTF | TGCGCCAGCAGCTCGCGAACAGGGGGCGGTAACTATGGCTACACCTTC
NA | TRBJ1-6 | NA | TRBV12-5 | CASGLVFGGGNSPLHF | TGTGCTAGTGGTTTGGTCTTCGGGGGTGGTAATTCACCCCTCCACTTT
NA | TRBJ2-3 | TRBD2 | TRBV6-5 | CASSSGLDVTDTQYF | TGTGCCAGCAGTTCGGGACTAGATGTAACAGATACGCAGTATTTT
once | TRBJ2-1 | TRBD1 | TRBV9 | CASSARGGSRNEQFF | TGTGCCAGCAGCGCACGAGGGGGCAGCCGCAATGAGCAGTTCTTC
NA | TRBJ2-2 | TRBD1 | TRBV28 | CASNLSHRDRGGNTGELFF | TGTGCCAGCAATCTATCACACCGGGACAGGGGAGGGAACACCGGGGAGCTGTTTTTT
NA | TRBJ2-2 | TRBD1 | TRBV24-1 | CATSHRGTGELFF | TGTGCCACCAGTCACAGGGGGACCGGGGAGCTGTTTTTT
NA | TRBJ1-5 | TRBD1 | TRBV30 | CAWSVMGQGRQPQHF | TGTGCCTGGAGTGTAATGGGACAGGGGAGACAGCCCCAGCATTTT
NA | TRBJ2-1 | TRBD2 | TRBV11-2 | CASSLGGLAGGHEQFF | TGTGCCAGCAGCTTAGGGGGGCTAGCGGGAGGCCATGAGCAGTTCTTC